This T cell receptor beta chain was captured by sequencing in a study of cytomegalovirus exposure and HLA in healthy donors. Findings and limits, study-wide: Several of the most significant clusters were apparently associated with common viral pathogens in a later analysis. It was approximately 160 TCR beta chains that were listed as cytomegalovirus-associated.

This CDR3 region has 15 residues. V was pared by 0 bases and J by 6 bases, with 6 bases of the junction left unmatched. Germline V CDR1 and CDR2: KGHSH, LQKENI. As to this clone: Its antigen is not identified.

This cohort consisted of healthy bone marrow donors. The primer mix had 60 Vbeta and 13 Jbeta primers. As processed by the authors: About 88 million unique TCR beta chains, roughly 11 million of them shared, were counted by a later analysis. This table comes from immunoSEQ multiplex PCR, and its TCRdb copy is limited to in-frame clones, with some not included. From that table come the V and J calls and clone size; the DNA was used to work out D and trimming. The data show about 130,000 clones, over 75% seen once. The sequence derives from a woman between 35 and 50 years old in good health and CMV-seropositive. Sequenced input: PBMCs. The rearrangement joins TRBV18 to TRBJ1-2, with 8 bases matching TRBD1. This chain's CDR3 is CASSPPDRVRDGYTF. The DNA of the CDR3 is TGTGCCAGCTCACCACCGGACAGGGTGCGGGATGGCTACACCTTC.